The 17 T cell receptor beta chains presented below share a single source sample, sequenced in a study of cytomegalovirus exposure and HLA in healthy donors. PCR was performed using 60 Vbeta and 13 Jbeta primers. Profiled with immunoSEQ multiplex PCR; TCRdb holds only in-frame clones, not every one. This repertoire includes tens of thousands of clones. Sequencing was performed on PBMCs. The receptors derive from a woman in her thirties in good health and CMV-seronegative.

The CDR3 sequence is CASSPQTGGLTEAFF. The CDR3 DNA follows: TGTGCCAGCAGTCCTCAGACAGGGGGGCTTACTGAAGCTTTCTTT. The rearrangement joins TRBV6-6 to TRBJ1-1; 9 bases are a match to TRBD1. Trimming cost V 5 bases and J 5 bases; bases outside gene matches: 9. The CDR3 is made up of 15 amino acids. The germline V gene encodes CDR1 MNHNY and CDR2 SVGAGI (reference sequence).

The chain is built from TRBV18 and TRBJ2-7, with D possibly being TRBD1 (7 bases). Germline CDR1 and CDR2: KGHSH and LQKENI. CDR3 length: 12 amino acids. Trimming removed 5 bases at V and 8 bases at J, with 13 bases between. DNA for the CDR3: TGTGCCAGCTCAACGGGGGACAGTCAGCAGTACTTC. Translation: CASSTGDSQQYF. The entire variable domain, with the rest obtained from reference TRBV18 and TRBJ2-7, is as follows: NAGVMQNPRHLVRRRGQEARLRCSPMKGHSHVYWYRQLPEEGLKFMVYLQKENIIDESGMPKERFSAEFPKEGPSILRIQQVVRGDSAAYFCASSTGDSQQYFGPGTRLTVT.

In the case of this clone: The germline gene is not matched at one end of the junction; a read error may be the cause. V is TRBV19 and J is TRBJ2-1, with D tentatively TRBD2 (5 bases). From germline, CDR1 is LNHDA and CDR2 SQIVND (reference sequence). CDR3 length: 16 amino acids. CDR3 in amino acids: CATRDLGEGSDNEQFF. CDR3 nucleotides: TGTGCCACCCGTGACTTGGGAGAGGGCTCCGACAATGAGCAGTTCTTC.

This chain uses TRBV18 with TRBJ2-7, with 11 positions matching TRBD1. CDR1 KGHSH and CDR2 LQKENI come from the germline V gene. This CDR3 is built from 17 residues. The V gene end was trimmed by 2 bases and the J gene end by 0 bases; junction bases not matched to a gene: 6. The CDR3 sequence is CASSPRVGTGGSYEQYF. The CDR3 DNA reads TGTGCCAGCTCACCAAGGGTTGGGACAGGGGGCTCCTACGAGCAGTACTTC. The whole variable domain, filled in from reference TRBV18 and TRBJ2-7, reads NAGVMQNPRHLVRRRGQEARLRCSPMKGHSHVYWYRQLPEEGLKFMVYLQKENIIDESGMPKERFSAEFPKEGPSILRIQQVVRGDSAAYFCASSPRVGTGGSYEQYFGPGTRLTVT.

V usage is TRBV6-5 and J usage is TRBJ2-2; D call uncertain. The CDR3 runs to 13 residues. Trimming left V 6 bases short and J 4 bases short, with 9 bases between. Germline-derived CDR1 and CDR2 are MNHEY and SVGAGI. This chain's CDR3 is CASSRGTTGELFF. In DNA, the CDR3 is TGTGCCAGCAGCCGAGGAACCACCGGGGAGCTGTTTTTT.

CDR3 sequence: CASSLGGDSYEQYF. CDR3 nucleotides: TGTGCCAGTAGCCTTGGGGGGGACTCCTACGAGCAGTACTTC. The gene calls are TRBV19 and TRBJ2-7, with 7 bases identical to TRBD2. Germline CDR1 and CDR2: LNHDA and SQIVND (reference sequence). The CDR3 runs 14 residues. The V and J ends lost 6 bases and 0 bases, in that order; junction bases with no gene match: 5.

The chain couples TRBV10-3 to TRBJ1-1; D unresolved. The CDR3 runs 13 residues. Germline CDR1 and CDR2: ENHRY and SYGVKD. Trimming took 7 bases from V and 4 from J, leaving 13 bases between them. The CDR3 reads CAIIGVSGTEAFF. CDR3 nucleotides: TGTGCCATCATCGGAGTATCGGGCACTGAAGCTTTCTTT.

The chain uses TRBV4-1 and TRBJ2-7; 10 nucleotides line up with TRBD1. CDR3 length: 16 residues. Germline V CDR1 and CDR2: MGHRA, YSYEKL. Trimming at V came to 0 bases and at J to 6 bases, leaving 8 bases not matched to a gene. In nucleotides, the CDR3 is TGCGCCAGCAGCCAAGAAGTGGGGACAGGGGTCTTCGAGCAGTACTTC. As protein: CASSQEVGTGVFEQYF.

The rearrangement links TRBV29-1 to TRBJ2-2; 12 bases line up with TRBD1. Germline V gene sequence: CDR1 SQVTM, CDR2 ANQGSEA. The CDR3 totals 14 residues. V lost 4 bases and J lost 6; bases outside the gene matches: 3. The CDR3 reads CSVGGQGAPGELFF. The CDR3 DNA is TGCAGCGTTGGGGGACAGGGGGCGCCCGGGGAGCTGTTTTTT.

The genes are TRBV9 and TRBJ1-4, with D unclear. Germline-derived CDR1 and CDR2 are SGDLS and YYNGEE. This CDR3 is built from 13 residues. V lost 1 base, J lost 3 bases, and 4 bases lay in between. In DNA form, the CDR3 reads TGTGCCAGCAGCGTAAGAGCTAATGAAAAACTGTTTTTT. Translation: CASSVRANEKLFF.

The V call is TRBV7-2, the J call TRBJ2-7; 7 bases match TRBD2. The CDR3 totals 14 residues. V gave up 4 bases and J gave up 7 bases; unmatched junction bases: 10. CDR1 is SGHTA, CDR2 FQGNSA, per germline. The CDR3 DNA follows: TGTGCCAGCAGCTCCCCCCGACTAGCCGGGGAGCAGTACTTC. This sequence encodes CASSSPRLAGEQYF.

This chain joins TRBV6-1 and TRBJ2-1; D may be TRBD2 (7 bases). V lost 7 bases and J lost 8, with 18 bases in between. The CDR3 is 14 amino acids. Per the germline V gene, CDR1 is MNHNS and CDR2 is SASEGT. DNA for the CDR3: TGTGCCAGCAAGGGGGAGGGAAGGGGCTATGAGCAGTTCTTC. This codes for CASKGEGRGYEQFF.

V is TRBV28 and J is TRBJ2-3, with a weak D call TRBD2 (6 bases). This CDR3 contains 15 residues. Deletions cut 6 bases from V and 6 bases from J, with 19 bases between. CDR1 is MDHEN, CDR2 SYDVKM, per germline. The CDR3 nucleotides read TGTGCCAGCAGCAATAGCGGAATCCCTCCGGATACGCAGTATTTT. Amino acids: CASSNSGIPPDTQYF.

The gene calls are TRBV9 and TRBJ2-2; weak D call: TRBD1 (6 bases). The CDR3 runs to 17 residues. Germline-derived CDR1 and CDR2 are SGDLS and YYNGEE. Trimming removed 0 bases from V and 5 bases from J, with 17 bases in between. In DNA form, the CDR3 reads TGTGCCAGCAGCGTAGCTTCGTTCAGGGGTGGGACCGGGGAGCTGTTTTTT. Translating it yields CASSVASFRGGTGELFF.

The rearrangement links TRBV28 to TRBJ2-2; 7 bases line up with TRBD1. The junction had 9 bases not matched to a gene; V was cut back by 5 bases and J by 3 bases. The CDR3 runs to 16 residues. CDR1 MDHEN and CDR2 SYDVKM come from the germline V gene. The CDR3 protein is CASSQARDSYTGELFF. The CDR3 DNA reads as TGTGCCAGCAGTCAGGCCCGGGACAGTTACACCGGGGAGCTGTTTTTT.

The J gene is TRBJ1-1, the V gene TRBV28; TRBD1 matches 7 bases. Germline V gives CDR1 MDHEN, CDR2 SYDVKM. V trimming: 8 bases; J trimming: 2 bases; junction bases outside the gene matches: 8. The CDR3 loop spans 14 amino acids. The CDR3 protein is CASLNRGLNTEAFF. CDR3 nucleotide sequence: TGTGCCAGCTTAAACAGGGGCCTTAACACTGAAGCTTTCTTT. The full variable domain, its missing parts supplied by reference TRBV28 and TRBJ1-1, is DVKVTQSSRYLVKRTGEKVFLECVQDMDHENMFWYRQDPGLGLRLIYFSYDVKMKEKGDIPEGYSVSREKKERFSLILESASTNQTSMYLCASLNRGLNTEAFFGQGTRLTVV.

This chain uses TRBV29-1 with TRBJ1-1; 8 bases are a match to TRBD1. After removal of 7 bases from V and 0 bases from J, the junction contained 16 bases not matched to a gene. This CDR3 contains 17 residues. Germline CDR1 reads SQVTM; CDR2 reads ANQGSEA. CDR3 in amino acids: CSANSDRVGLMNTEAFF. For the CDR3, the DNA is TGCAGCGCCAACTCGGACAGGGTGGGACTCATGAACACTGAAGCTTTCTTT.